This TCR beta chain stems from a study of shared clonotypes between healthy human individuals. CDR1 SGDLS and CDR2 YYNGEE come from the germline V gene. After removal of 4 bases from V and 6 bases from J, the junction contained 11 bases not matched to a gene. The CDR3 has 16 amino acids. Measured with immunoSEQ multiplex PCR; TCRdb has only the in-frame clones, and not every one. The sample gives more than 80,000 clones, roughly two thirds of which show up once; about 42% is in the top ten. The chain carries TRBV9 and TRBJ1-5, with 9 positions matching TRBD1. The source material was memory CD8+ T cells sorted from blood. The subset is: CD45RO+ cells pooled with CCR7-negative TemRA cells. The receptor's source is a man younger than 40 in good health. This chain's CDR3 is CASSPHPGTGFQPQHF. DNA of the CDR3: TGTGCCAGCAGCCCACATCCCGGGACAGGGTTTCAGCCCCAGCATTTT.